The rows below give T cell receptor beta chains drawn from one sample of a study of early T cells in non-severe SARS-CoV-2 infection. TCRdb called the 5' RACE reads again in MiXCR, with one record for every CDR3 protein. This sample yields tens of thousands of distinct CDR3 sequences, of which less than 5% are seen a single time; approximately 5.4% belongs to the top ten. The sequencing input was whole blood. The receptors derive from an adult who was a healthcare worker with PCR-confirmed SARS-CoV-2 infection or an uninfected control (not recorded which). The CDR3 runs from the conserved cysteine through the conserved F or W. The size field is filled for only some rows; it gives once, few, many or a size class.

13 | TRBJ1-1 | many | TRBV13 | CASSSGEDTEAFF
15 | TRBJ1-5 | many | TRBV7-7 | CASSPIPFSNQPQHF
16 | TRBJ1-1 | many | TRBV11-1 | CASSSRTLRGNTEAFF
13 | TRBJ1-2 | - | TRBV29-1 | CSVEDDGAYGYTF
14 | TRBJ1-1 | many | TRBV4-2 | CASSPTERNTEAFF
15 | TRBJ1-2 | many | TRBV11-2 | CASARIGDYSYGYTF
16 | TRBJ2-1 | many | TRBV24-1 | CATSDSSGRAFYEQFF
19 | TRBJ2-1 | - | TRBV23-1 | CASSQDPSSGTGSYNEQFF
14 | TRBJ2-3 | many | TRBV12-3/TRBV12-4 | CASSLRPGGDTQYF
13 | TRBJ2-1 | few | TRBV29-1 | CSVDRGTRNEQFF
14 | TRBJ2-3 | - | TRBV20-1 | CSGTPPSSTDTQYF
16 | TRBJ2-3 | many | TRBV10-3 | CAISESGQGASDTQYF
16 | TRBJ1-6 | - | TRBV6-5 | CASSRFGQGHNSPLHF
16 | TRBJ1-2 | many | TRBV20-1 | CSAEKDRGLGNYGYTF
15 | TRBJ2-4 | - | TRBV6-1 | CATITSGGAKNIQYF